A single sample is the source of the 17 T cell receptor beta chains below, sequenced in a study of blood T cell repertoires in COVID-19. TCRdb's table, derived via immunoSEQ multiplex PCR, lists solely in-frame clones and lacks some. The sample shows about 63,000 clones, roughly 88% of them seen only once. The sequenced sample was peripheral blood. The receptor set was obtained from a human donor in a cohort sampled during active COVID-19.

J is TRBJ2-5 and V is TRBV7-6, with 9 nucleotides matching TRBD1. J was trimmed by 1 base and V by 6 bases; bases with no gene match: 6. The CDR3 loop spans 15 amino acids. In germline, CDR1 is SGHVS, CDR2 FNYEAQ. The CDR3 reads CASSSTGGPQETQYF. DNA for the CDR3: TGTGCCAGCAGTTCCACAGGGGGCCCCCAAGAGACCCAGTACTTC.

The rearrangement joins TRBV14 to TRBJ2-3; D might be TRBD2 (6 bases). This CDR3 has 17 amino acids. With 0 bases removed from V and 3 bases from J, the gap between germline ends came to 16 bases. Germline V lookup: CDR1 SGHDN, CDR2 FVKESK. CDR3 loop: CASSQDGPASVTDTQYF. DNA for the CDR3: TGTGCCAGCAGCCAAGATGGACCCGCTAGCGTTACAGATACGCAGTATTTT.

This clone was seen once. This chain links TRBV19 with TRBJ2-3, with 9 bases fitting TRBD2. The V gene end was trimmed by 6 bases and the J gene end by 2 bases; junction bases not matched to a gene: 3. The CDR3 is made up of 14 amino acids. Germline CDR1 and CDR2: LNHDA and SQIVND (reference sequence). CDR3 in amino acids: CASSLAGVTDTQYF. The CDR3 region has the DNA TGTGCCAGTAGCTTAGCGGGAGTCACAGATACGCAGTATTTT. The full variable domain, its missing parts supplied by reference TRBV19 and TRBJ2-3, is DGGITQSPKYLFRKEGQNVTLSCEQNLNHDAMYWYRQDPGQGLRLIYYSQIVNDFQKGDIAEGYSVSREKKESFPLTVTSAQKNPTAFYLCASSLAGVTDTQYFGPGTRLTVL.

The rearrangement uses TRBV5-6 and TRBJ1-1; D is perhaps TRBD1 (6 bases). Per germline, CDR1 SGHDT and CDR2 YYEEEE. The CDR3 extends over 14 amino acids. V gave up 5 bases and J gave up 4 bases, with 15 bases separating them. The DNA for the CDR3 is TGTGCCAGCAGACGCAGGGGAGGGGGCACTGAAGCTTTCTTT. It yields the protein CASRRRGGGTEAFF.

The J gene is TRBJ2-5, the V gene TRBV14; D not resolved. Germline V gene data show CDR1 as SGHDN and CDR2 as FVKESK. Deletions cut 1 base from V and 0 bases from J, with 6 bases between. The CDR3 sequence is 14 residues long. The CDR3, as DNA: TGTGCCAGCAGCCAAGTCTTGTACCAAGAGACCCAGTACTTC. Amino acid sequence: CASSQVLYQETQYF.

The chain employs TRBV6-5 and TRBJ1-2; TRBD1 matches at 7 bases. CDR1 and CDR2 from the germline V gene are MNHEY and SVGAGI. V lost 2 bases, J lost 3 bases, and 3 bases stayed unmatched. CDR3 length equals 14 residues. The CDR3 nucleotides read TGTGCCAGCAGTTACAGGGGGCGCGACTATGGCTACACCTTC. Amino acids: CASSYRGRDYGYTF.

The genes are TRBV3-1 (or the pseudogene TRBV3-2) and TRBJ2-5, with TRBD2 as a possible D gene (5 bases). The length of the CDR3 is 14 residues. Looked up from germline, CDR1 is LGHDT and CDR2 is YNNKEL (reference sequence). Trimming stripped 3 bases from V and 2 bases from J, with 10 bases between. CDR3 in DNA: TGTGCCAGCAGCCAGAGGACTGCTCAAGAGACCCAGTACTTC. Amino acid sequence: CASSQRTAQETQYF.

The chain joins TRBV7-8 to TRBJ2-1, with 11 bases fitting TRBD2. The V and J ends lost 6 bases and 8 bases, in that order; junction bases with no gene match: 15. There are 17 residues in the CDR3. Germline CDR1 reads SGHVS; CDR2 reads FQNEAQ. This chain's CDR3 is CASSTETSGVFIDEQFF. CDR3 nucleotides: TGTGCCAGCAGTACCGAGACTAGCGGGGTTTTCATCGATGAGCAGTTCTTC. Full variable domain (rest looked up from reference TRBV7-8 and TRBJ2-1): GAGVSQSPRYKVAKRGQDVALRCDPISGHVSLFWYQQALGQGPEFLTYFQNEAQLDKSGLPSDRFFAERPEGSVSTLKIQRTQQEDSAVYLCASSTETSGVFIDEQFFGPGTRLTVL.

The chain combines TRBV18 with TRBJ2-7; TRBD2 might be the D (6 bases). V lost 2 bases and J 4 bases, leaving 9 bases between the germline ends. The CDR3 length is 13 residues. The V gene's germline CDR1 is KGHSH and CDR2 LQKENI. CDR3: CASSPGGMYEQYF. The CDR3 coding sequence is TGTGCCAGCTCACCAGGGGGGATGTACGAGCAGTACTTC. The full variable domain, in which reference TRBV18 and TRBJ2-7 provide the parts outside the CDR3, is NAGVMQNPRHLVRRRGQEARLRCSPMKGHSHVYWYRQLPEEGLKFMVYLQKENIIDESGMPKERFSAEFPKEGPSILRIQQVVRGDSAAYFCASSPGGMYEQYFGPGTRLTVT.

Here the CDR3 reads CASSPRQGGSTEAFF. As DNA, the CDR3 is TGTGCCAGCAGTCCCCGACAGGGGGGGAGCACTGAAGCTTTCTTT. The chain employs TRBV28 and TRBJ1-1, with 9 bases fitting TRBD1. The CDR3 consists of 15 residues. In germline, CDR1 is MDHEN, CDR2 SYDVKM. The V segment lost 5 bases and the J segment 4 bases; nucleotides outside the gene matches: 8. Combining the CDR3 with reference TRBV28 and TRBJ1-1 gives the whole variable domain DVKVTQSSRYLVKRTGEKVFLECVQDMDHENMFWYRQDPGLGLRLIYFSYDVKMKEKGDIPEGYSVSREKKERFSLILESASTNQTSMYLCASSPRQGGSTEAFFGQGTRLTVV.

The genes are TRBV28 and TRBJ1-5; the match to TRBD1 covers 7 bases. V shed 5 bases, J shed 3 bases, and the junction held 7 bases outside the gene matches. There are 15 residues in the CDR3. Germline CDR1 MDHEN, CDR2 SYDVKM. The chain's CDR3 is CASSKTGQYNQPQHF. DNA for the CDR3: TGTGCCAGCAGTAAAACGGGACAGTACAATCAGCCCCAGCATTTT.

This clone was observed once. CDR3 DNA sequence: TGTGCCAGCACCTTATCGACAGTAAGCAATCAGCCCCAGCATTTT. Its translation: CASTLSTVSNQPQHF. V gene TRBV16 combines with J gene TRBJ1-5; tentatively, D is TRBD1 (5 bases). The CDR3 spans 15 residues. Trimming stripped 7 bases from V and 1 base from J, with 14 bases between. Germline assignment: CDR1 KGHSY and CDR2 FQNENV.

For the CDR3, the DNA is TGTGCCAGCAGTGAAGTCCAACGTAGCTCCTACAATGAGCAGTTCTTC. Encoded protein: CASSEVQRSSYNEQFF. V and J are TRBV6-1 and TRBJ2-1; D not certain. The CDR3 sequence is 16 residues long. CDR1 is MNHNS, CDR2 SASEGT, per germline. V gave up 1 base and J gave up 0 bases, with 10 bases separating them.

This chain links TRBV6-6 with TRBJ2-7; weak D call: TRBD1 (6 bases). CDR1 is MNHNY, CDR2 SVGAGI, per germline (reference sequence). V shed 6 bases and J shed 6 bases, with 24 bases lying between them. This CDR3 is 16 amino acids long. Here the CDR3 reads CASSSRDLGGRGEQYF. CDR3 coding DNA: TGTGCCAGCAGCTCCCGGGACCTAGGGGGACGGGGCGAGCAGTACTTC.

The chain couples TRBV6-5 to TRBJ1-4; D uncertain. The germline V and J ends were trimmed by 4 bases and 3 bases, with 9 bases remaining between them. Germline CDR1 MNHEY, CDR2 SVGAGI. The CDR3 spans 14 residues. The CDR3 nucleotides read TGTGCCAGCAGTTCGGAGTGGTCTAATGAAAAACTGTTTTTT. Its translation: CASSSEWSNEKLFF.

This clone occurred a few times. For the CDR3, the DNA is TGTGCCAGCAGTTTGGTGGAGGGAGGCGAGCAGTACTTC. It encodes CASSLVEGGEQYF. The gene calls are TRBV12-3 or TRBV12-4 and TRBJ2-7; tentatively, D is TRBD2 (6 bases). V was trimmed by 3 bases and J by 6 bases, leaving 12 bases between them. The CDR3 sequence is 13 residues long.

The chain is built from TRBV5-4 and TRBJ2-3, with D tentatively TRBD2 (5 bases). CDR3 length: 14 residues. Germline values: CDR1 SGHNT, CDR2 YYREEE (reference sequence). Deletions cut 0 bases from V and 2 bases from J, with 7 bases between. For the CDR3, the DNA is TGTGCCAGCAGCTTGGGGCTAGCCACAGATACGCAGTATTTT. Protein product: CASSLGLATDTQYF.